Sequencing of this T cell receptor (beta chain) was carried out in a study of cytomegalovirus exposure and HLA in healthy donors. The overall study: From about 180 million T cells, an earlier analysis saw 117 million unique TCR beta sequences. Study findings and constraints: Cytomegalovirus-associated TCR beta chains were listed, numbering under 200. Some V segments, TRBV6-2 and TRBV6-3 among them, were indistinguishable and were therefore excluded. Another analysis was done later, and it associated 15,000 to 20,000 TCR beta sequences with HLA alleles at 0.05 false discovery rate.

The V end was cut by 0 bases, the J end by 6 bases, with 10 bases between. Per germline, CDR1 SGDLS and CDR2 YYNGEE. The CDR3 spans 14 residues. Details on this clone: Its matching antigen is unknown.

PCR amplification relied on 60 Vbeta primers (plus 13 Jbeta primers). This table comes from immunoSEQ multiplex PCR, and its TCRdb copy is limited to in-frame clones, with some not included. The sample holds 70,000 to 100,000 clones, around 67% seen once. Sequences were obtained from PBMCs. The J gene is TRBJ2-1, the V gene TRBV9; D not resolved. The TCR sequence derives from a woman between 50 and 59 years old in good health and CMV-seropositive. The CDR3 sequence: CASSVDSRPNEQFF. CDR3 in DNA: TGTGCCAGCAGCGTAGATTCGCGTCCCAATGAGCAGTTCTTC.